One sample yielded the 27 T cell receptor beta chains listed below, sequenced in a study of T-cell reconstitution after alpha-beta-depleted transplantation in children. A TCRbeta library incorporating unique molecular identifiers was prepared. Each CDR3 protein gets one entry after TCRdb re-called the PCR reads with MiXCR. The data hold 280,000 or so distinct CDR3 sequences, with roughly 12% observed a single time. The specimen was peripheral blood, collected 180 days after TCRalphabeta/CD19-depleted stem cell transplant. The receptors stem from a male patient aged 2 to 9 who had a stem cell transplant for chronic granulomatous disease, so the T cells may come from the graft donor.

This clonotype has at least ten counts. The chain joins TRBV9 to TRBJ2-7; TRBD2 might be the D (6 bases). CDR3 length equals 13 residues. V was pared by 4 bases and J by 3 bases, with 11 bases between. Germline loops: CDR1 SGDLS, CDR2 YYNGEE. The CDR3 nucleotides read TGTGCCAGCAGCCCCGGGGGAGACTACGAGCAGTACTTC. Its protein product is CASSPGGDYEQYF.

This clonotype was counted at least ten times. The CDR3 loop reads CASSPGAKRKNTGELFF. CDR3 in DNA: TGTGCCAGCTCCCCGGGGGCCAAGCGGAAGAACACCGGGGAGCTGTTTTTT. The chain employs TRBV18 and TRBJ2-2; possibly TRBD1 or TRBD2 for D (6 bases each). CDR1 KGHSH and CDR2 LQKENI come from the germline V gene. The CDR3 covers 17 residues. V lost 6 bases and J lost 1, with 18 bases in between.

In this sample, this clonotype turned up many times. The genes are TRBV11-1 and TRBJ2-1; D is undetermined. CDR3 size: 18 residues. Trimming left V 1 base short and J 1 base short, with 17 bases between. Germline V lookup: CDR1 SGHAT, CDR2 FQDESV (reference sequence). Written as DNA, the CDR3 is TGTGCCAGCAGCTTAGAGGTGTCTGGCAGGAAATCCTACAATGAGCAGTTCTTC. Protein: CASSLEVSGRKSYNEQFF.

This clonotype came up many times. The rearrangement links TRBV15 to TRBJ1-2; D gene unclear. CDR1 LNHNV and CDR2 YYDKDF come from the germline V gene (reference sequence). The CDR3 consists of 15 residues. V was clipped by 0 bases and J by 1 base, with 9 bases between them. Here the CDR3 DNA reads TGTGCCACCAGCAGAGAGGGCTCTTTTAACTATGGCTACACCTTC. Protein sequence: CATSREGSFNYGYTF.

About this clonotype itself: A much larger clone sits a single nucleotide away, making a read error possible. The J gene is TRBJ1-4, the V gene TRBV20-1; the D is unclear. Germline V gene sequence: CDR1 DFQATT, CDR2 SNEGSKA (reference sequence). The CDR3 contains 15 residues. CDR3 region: CSARAGSTTSEKLFF. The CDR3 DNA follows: TGCAGTGCTAGAGCGGGATCTACAACTAGTGAAAAACTGTTTTTT.

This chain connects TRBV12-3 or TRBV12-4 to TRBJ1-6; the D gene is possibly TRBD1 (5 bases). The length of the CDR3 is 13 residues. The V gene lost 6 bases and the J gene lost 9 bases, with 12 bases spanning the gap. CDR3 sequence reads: CASRPDSTSPLHF. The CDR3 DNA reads TGTGCCAGCAGGCCCGACAGTACTTCACCCCTCCACTTT.

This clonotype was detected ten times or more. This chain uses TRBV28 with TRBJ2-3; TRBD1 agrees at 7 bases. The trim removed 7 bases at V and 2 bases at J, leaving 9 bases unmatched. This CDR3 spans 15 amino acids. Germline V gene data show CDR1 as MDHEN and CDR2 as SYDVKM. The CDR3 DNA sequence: TGTGCCAGCAAAACCGGGACAGACTACACAGATACGCAGTATTTT. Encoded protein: CASKTGTDYTDTQYF.

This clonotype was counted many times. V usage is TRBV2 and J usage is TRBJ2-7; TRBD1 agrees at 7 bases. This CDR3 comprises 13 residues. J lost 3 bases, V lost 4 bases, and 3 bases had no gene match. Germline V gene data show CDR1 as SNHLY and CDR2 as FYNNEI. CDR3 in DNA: TGTGCCAGCAGTGGGGACAGTTACTACGAGCAGTACTTC. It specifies CASSGDSYYEQYF.

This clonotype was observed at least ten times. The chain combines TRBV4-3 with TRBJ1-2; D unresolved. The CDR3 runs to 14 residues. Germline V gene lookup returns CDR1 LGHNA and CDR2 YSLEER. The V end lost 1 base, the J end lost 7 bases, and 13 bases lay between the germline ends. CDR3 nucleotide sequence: TGCGCCAGCAGCCAAGCTTGGGGAGAGGGTGGCTACACCTTC. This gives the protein CASSQAWGEGGYTF.

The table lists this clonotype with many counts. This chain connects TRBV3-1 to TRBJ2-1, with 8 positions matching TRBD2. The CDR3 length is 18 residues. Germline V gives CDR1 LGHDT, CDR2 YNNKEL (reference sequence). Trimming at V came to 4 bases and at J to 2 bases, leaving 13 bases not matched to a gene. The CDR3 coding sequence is TGTGCCAGCAGCCGAGTCAATATAGCGGGAAGGACCTACAATGAGCAGTTCTTC. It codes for CASSRVNIAGRTYNEQFF.

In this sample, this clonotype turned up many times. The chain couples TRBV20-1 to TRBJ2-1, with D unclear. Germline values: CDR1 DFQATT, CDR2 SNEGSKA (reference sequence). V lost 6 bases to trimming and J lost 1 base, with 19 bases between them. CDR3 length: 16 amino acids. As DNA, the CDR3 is TGCAGTGCGTCGACGGTTACGGTTTCTTCCTACAATGAGCAGTTCTTC. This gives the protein CSASTVTVSSYNEQFF.

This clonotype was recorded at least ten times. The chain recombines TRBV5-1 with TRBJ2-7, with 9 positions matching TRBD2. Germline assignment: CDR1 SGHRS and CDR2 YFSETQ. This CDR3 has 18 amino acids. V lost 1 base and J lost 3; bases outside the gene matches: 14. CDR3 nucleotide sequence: TGCGCCAGCAGCTTGCTGCTAGCGGGATTGATCCCCGGCTACGAGCAGTACTTC. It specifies CASSLLLAGLIPGYEQYF. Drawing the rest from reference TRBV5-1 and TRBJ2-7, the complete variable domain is KAGVTQTPRYLIKTRGQQVTLSCSPISGHRSVSWYQQTPGQGLQFLFEYFSETQRNKGNFPGRFSGRQFSNSRSEMNVSTLELGDSALYLCASSLLLAGLIPGYEQYFGPGTRLTVT.

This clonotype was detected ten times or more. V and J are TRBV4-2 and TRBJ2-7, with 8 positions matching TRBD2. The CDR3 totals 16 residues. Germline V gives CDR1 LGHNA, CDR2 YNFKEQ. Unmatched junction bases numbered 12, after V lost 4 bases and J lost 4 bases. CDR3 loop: CASSPGGVSGSYEQYF. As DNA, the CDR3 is TGTGCCAGCAGCCCGGGGGGCGTAAGCGGGAGTTACGAGCAGTACTTC.

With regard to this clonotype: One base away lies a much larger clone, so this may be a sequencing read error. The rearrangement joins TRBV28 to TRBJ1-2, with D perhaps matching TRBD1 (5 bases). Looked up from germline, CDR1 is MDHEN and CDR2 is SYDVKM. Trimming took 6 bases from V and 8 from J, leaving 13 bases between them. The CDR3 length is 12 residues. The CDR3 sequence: CASSLRGMGYTF. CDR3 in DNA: TGTGCCAGCAGCCTACGGGGGATGGGCTACACCTTC.

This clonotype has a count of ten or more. CDR3: CAINGGDTYEQYF. The CDR3 DNA sequence: TGTGCCATCAATGGAGGTGACACCTACGAGCAGTACTTC. The chain links TRBV10-3 to TRBJ2-7; D may be TRBD2 (5 bases). CDR1 ENHRY and CDR2 SYGVKD come from the germline V gene. V lost 7 bases and J lost 2, with 12 bases in between. This CDR3 has 13 amino acids.

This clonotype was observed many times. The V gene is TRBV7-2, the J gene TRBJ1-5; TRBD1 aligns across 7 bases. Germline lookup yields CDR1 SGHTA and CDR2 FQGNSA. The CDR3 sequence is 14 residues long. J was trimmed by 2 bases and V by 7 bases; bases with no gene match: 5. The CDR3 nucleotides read TGTGCCAGCAACGACAGGGTTGGCAATCAGCCCCAGCATTTT. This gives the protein CASNDRVGNQPQHF.

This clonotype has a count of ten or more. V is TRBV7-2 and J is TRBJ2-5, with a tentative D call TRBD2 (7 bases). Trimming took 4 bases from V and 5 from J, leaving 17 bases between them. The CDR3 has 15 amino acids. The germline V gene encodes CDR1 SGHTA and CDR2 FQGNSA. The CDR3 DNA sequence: TGTGCCAGCAGCTCCATGGGCGGGGGCCCGGAGACCCAGTACTTC. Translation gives CASSSMGGGPETQYF.

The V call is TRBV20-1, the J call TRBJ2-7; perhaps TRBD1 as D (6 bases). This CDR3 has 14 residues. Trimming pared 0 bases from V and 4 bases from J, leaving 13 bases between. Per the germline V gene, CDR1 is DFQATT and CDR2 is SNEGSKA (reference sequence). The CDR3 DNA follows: TGCAGTGCTAGAGATGCCTTGGGGGCATACGAGCAGTACTTC. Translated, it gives CSARDALGAYEQYF.

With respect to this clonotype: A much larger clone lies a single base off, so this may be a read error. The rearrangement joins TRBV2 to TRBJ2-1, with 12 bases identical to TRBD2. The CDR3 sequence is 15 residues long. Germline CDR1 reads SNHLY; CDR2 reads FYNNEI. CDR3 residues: CAGSSTSGSNNEQFF. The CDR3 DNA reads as TGTGCCGGCAGTTCGACTAGCGGGAGTAACAATGAGCAGTTCTTC.

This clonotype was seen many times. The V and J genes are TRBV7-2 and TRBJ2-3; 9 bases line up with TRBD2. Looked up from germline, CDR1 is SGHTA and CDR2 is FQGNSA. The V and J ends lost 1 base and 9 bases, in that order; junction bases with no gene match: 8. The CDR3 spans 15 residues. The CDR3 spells CASSLGSAGGQTQYF. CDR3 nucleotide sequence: TGTGCCAGCAGCTTAGGATCAGCGGGGGGCCAAACGCAGTATTTT.

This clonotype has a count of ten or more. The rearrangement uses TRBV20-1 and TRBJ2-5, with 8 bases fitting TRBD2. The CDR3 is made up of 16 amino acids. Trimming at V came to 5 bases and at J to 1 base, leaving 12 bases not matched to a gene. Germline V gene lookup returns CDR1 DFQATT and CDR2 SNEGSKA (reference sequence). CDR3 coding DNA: TGCAGTGCTTACCCCGGGACTAGTGATTCCCAAGAGACCCAGTACTTC. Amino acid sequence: CSAYPGTSDSQETQYF.

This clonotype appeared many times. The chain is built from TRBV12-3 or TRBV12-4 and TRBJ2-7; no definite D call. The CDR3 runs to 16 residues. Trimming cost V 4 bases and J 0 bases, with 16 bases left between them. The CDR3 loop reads CASSSLTWPSSYEQYF. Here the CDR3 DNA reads TGTGCCAGCAGTTCCTTAACTTGGCCAAGCTCCTACGAGCAGTACTTC.

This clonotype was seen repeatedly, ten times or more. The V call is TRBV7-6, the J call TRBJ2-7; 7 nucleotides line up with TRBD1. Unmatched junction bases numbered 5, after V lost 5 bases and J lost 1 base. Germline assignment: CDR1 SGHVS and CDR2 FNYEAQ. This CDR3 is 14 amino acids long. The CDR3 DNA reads TGTGCCAGCAGCCCAGGGGGTCTATCCTACGAGCAGTACTTC. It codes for CASSPGGLSYEQYF.

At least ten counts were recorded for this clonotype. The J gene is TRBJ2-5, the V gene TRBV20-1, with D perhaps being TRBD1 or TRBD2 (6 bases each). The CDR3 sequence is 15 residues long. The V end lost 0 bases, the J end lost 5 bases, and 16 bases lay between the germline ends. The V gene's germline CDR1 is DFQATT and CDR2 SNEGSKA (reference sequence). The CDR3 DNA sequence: TGCAGTGCTAGAGAACGTGTGGGGGCGGGGGAGACCCAGTACTTC. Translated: CSARERVGAGETQYF.

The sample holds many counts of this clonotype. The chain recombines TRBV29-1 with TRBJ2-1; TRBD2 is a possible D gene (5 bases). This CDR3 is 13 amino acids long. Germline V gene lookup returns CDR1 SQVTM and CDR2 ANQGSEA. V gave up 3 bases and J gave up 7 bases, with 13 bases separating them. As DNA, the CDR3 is TGCAGCGTTGATCGGGGTCTGGCGAATGAGCAGTTCTTC. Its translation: CSVDRGLANEQFF.

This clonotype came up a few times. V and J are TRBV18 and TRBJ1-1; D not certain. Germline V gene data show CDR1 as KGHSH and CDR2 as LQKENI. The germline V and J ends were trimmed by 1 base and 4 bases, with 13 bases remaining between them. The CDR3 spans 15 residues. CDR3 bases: TGTGCCAGCTCACCACAACCCCGGGGAGGCACTGAAGCTTTCTTT. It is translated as CASSPQPRGGTEAFF.

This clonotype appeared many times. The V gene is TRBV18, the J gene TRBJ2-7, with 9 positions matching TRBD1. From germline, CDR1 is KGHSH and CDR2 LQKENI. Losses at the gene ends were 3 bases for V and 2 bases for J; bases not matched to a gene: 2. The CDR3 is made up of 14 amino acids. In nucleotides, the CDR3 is TGTGCCAGCTCACCGTACAGGGGGCCCTACGAGCAGTACTTC. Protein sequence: CASSPYRGPYEQYF.